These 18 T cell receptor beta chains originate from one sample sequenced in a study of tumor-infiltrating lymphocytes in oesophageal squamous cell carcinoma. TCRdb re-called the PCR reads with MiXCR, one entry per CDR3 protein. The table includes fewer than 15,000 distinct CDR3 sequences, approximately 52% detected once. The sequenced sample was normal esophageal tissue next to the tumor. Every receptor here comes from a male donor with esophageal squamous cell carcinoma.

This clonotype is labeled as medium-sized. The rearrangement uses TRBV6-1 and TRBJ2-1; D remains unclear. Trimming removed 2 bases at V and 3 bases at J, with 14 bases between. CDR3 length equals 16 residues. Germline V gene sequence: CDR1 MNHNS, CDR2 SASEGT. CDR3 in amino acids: CASSELMGALYNEQFF. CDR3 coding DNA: TGTGCCAGCAGTGAACTTATGGGCGCACTCTACAATGAGCAGTTCTTC.

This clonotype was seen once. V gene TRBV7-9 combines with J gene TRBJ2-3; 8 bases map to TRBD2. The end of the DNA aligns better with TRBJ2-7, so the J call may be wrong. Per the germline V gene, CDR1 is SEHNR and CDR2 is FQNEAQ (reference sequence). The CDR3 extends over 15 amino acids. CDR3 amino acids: CASSARAGGLTEQYF. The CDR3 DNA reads TGTGCCAGCAGCGCTCGGGCGGGAGGCCTTACGGAGCAGTACTTC.

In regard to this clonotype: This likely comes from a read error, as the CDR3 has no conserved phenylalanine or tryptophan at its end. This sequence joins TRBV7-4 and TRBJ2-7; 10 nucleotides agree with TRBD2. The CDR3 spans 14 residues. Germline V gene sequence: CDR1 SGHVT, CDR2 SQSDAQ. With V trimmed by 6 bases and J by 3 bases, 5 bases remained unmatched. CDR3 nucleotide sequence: TGTGCCAGCAGTAATAGCGGGAGGAGCTACGAGCAGTACTTA. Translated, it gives CASSNSGRSYEQYL.

CDR3 amino acids: CASSLVSSGRETQFF. In DNA, the CDR3 is TGTGCCAGCAGCTTAGTCTCTAGCGGGCGGGAGACCCAGTTCTTC. The chain is built from TRBV7-8 and TRBJ2-5, with TRBD2 identical over 8 bases. The J call may be faulty, since TRBJ2-1 better matches the DNA end. This CDR3 has 15 amino acids. CDR1 is SGHVS, CDR2 FQNEAQ, per germline.

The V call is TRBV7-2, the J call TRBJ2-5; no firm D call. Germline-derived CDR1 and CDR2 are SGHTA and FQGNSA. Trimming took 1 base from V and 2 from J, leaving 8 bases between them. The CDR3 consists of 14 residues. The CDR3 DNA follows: TGTGCCAGCAGCTTAGGGACGCGACAAGAGACCCAGTACTTC. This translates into CASSLGTRQETQYF.

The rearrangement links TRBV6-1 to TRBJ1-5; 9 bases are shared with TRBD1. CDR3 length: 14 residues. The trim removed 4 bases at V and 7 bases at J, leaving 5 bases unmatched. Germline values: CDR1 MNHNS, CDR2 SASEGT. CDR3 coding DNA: TGTGCCAGCAGTGTACGACAGGGGGGACAGCCCCAGCATTTT. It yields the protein CASSVRQGGQPQHF.

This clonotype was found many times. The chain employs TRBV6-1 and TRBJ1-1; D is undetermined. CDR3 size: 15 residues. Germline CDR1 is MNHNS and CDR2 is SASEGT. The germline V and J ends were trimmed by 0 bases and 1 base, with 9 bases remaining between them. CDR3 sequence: CASSEARLTNTEAFF. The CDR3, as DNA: TGTGCCAGCAGTGAAGCCAGACTGACGAACACTGAAGCTTTCTTT.

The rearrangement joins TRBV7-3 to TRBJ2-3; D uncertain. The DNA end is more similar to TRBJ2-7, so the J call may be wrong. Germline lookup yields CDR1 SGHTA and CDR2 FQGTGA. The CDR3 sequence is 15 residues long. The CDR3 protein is CASSLTVSSYNEQYF. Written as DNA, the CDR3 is TGTGCCAGCAGCTTAACTGTAAGCTCCTACAATGAGCAGTACTTC.

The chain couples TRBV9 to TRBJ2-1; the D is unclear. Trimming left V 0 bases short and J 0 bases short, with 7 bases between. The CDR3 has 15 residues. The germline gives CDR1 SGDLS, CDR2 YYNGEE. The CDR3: CASSVDLSSYNEQFF. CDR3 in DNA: TGTGCCAGCAGCGTAGACTTAAGCTCCTACAATGAGCAGTTCTTC.

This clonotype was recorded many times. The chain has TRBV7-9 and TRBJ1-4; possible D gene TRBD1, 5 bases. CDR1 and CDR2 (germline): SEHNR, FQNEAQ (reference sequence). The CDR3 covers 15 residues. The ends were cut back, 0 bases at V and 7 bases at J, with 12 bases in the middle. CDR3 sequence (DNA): TGTGCCAGCAGCTTAGCGGGACCGGGGAGTGAAAAACTGTTTTTT. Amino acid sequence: CASSLAGPGSEKLFF. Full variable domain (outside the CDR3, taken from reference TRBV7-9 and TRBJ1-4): DTGVSQNPRHKITKRGQNVTFRCDPISEHNRLYWYRQTLGQGPEFLTYFQNEAQLEKSRLLSDRFSAERPKGSFSTLEIQRTEQGDSAMYLCASSLAGPGSEKLFFGSGTQLSVL.

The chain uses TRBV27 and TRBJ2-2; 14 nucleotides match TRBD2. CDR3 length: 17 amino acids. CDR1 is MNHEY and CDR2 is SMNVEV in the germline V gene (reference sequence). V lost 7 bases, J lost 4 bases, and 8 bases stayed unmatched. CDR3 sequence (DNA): TGTGCCAGCACTTCCGGGACTAGCGGGAGAGGCACCGGGGAGCTGTTTTTT. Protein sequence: CASTSGTSGRGTGELFF.

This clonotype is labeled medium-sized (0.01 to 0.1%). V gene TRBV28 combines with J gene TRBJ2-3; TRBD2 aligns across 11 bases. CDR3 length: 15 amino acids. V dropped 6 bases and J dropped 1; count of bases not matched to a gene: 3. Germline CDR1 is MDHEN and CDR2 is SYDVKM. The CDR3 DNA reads TGTGCCAGCAGCAAGACTAGCGGGGGCACAGATACGCAGTATTTT. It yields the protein CASSKTSGGTDTQYF.

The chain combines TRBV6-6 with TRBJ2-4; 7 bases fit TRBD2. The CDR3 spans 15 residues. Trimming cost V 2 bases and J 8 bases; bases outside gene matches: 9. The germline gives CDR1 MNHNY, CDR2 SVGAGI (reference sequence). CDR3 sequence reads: CASSYGGDLGDIQYF. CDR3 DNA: TGTGCCAGCAGTTACGGGGGGGACCTGGGGGACATTCAGTACTTC.

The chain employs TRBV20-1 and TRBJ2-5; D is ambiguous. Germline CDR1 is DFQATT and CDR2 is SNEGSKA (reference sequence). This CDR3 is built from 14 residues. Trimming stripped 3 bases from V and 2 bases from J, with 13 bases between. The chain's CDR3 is CSARSVGGQETQYF. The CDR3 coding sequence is TGCAGTGCTAGGTCGGTGGGCGGACAAGAGACCCAGTACTTC.

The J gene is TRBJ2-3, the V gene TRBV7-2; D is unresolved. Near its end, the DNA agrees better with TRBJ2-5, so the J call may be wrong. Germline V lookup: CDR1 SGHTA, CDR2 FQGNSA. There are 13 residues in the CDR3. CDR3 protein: CASSRSREETQYF. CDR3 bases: TGTGCCAGCAGCCGGAGCCGGGAAGAGACCCAGTACTTC.

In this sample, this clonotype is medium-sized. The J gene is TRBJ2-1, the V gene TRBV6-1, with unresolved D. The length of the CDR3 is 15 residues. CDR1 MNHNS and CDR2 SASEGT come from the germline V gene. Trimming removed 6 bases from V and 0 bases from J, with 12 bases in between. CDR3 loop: CASSVSVGSYNEQFF. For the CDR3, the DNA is TGTGCCAGCAGCGTTTCCGTAGGCTCCTACAATGAGCAGTTCTTC.

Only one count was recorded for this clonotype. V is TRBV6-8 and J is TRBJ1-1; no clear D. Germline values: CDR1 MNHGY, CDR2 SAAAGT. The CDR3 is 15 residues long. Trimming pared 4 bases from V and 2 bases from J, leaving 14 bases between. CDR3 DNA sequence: TGTGCCAGCAGTTTGTCAAAACGAATTAACACTGAAGCTTTCTTT. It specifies CASSLSKRINTEAFF.

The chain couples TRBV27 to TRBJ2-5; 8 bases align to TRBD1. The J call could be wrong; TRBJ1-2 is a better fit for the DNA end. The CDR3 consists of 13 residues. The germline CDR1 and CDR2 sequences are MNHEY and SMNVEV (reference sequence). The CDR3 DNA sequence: TGTGCCAGCAGCGACAGGGGTTCATATGGCTACACCTTC. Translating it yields CASSDRGSYGYTF.